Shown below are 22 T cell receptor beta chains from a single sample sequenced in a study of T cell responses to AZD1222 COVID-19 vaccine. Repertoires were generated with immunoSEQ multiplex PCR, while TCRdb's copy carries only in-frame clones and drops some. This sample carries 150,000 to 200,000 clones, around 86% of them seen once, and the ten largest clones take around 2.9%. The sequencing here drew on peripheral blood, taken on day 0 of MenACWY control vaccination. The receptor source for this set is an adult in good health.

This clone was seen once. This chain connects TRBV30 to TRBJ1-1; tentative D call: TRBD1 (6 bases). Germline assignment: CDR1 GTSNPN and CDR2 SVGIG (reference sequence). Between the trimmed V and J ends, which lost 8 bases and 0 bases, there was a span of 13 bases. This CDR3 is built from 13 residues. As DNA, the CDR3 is TGTGCCGTTTCAGGGGACCTGAACACTGAAGCTTTCTTT. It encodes CAVSGDLNTEAFF. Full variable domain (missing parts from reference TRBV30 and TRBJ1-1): SQTIHQWPATLVQPVGSPLSLECTVEGTSNPNLYWYRQAAGRGLQLLFYSVGIGQISSEVPQNLSASRPQDRQFILSSKKLLLSDSGFYLCAVSGDLNTEAFFGQGTRLTVV.

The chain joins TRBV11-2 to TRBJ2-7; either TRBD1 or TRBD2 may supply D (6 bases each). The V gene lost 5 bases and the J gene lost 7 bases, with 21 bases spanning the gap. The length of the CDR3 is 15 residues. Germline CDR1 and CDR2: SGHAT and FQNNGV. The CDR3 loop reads CASSPQGSVGGEQYF. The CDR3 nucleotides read TGTGCCAGCAGCCCCCAGGGGTCGGTAGGGGGGGAGCAGTACTTC.

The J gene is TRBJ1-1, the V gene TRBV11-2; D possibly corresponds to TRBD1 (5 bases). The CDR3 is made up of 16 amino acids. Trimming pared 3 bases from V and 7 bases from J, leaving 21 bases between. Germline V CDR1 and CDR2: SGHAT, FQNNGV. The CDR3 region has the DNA TGTGCCAGCAGCTTGAGCCCTATAGGGACGGATCGTGAAGCTTTCTTT. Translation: CASSLSPIGTDREAFF.

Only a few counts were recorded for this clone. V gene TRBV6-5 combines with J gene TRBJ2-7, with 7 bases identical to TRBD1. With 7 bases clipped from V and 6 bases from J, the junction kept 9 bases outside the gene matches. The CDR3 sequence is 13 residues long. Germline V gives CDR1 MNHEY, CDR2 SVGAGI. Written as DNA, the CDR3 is TGTGCCAGCAACCGACAGGGAGCCGGCGAGCAGTACTTC. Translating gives CASNRQGAGEQYF.

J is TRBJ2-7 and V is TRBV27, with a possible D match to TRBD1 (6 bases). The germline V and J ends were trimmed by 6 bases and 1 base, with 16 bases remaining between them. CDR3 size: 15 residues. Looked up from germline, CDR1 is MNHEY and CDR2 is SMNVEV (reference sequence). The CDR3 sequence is CASSRTGWGSYEQYF. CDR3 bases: TGTGCCAGCAGCCGAACAGGGTGGGGATCCTACGAGCAGTACTTC.

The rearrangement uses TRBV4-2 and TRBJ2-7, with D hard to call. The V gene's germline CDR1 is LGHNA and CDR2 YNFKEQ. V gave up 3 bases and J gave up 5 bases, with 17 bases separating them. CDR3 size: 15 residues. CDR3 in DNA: TGTGCCAGCAGCCATAGACTCTCGACATCCCACGAGCAGTACTTC. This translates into CASSHRLSTSHEQYF.

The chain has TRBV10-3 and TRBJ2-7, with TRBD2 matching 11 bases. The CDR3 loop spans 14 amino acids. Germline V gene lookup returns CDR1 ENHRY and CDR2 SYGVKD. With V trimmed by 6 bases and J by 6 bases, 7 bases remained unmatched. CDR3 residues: CAIRASGGRSEQYF. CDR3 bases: TGTGCCATCAGAGCTAGCGGGGGGCGCTCCGAGCAGTACTTC.

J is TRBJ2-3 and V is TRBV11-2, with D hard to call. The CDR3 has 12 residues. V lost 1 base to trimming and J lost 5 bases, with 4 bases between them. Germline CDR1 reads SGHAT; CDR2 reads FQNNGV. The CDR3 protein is CASSLGEDTQYF. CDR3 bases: TGTGCCAGCAGCTTAGGGGAAGATACGCAGTATTTT.

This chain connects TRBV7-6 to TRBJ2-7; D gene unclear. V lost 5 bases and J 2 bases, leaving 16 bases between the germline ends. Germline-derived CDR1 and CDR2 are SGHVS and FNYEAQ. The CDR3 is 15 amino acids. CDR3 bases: TGTGCCAGCAGCCCGACCACTTACTCTACCTACGAGCAGTACTTC. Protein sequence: CASSPTTYSTYEQYF.

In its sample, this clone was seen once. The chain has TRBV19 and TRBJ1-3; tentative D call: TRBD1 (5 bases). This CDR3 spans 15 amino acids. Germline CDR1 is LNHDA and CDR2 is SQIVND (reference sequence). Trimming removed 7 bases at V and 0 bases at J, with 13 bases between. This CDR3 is CASNAMDNSGNTIYF. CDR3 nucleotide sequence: TGTGCCAGTAACGCAATGGACAACTCTGGAAACACCATATATTTT.

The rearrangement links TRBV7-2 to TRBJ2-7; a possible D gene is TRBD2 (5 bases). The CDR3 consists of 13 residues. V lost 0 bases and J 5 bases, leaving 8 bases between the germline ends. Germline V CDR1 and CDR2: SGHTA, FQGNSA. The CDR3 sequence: CASSLASGNEQYF. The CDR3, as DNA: TGTGCCAGCAGCTTAGCGTCCGGGAACGAGCAGTACTTC.

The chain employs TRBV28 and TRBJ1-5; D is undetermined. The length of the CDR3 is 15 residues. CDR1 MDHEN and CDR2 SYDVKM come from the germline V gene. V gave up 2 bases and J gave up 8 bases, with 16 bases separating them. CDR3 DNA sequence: TGTGCCAGCAGTTTACCACCAGAAGGATGGGAGCCCCAGCATTTT. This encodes CASSLPPEGWEPQHF.

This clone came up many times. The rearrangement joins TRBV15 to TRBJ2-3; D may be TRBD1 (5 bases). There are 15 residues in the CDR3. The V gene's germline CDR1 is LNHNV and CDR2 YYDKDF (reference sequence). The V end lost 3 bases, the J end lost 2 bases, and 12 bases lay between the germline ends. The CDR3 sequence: CATSSQGETTDTQYF. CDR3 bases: TGTGCCACCAGCAGCCAAGGGGAAACCACAGATACGCAGTATTTT.

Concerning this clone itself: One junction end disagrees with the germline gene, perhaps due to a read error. The CDR3 bases are TGTGCCAGCAGTCAAGCGGGGGCCCGGTACGAGCAGTACTTC. Residues: CASSQAGARYEQYF. The chain couples TRBV6-1 to TRBJ2-7; the match to TRBD2 covers 8 bases. CDR1 MNHNS and CDR2 SASEGT come from the germline V gene. The CDR3 extends over 14 amino acids.

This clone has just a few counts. The CDR3 here is CASTEESVAGYGYTF. Written as DNA, the CDR3 is TGTGCCAGCACCGAGGAAAGCGTGGCGGGCTATGGCTACACCTTC. The V call is TRBV2, the J call TRBJ1-2; D is unresolved. The V end was cut by 7 bases, the J end by 4 bases, with 19 bases between. This CDR3 region has 15 residues. Germline lookup yields CDR1 SNHLY and CDR2 FYNNEI.

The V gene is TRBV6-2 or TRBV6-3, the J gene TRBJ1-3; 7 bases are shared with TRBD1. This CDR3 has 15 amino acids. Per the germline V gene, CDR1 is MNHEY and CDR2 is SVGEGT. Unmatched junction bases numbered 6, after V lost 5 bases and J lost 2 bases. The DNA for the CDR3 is TGTGCCAGCAGTCGACAGGGAGCGGCTGGAAACACCATATATTTT. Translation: CASSRQGAAGNTIYF.

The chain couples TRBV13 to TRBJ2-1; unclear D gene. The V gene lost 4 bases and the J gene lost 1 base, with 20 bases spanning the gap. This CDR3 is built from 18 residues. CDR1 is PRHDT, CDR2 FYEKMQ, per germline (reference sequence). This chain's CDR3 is CASSSASIQSRSYNEQFF. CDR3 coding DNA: TGTGCCAGCAGCTCTGCCTCAATCCAAAGCCGATCCTACAATGAGCAGTTCTTC.

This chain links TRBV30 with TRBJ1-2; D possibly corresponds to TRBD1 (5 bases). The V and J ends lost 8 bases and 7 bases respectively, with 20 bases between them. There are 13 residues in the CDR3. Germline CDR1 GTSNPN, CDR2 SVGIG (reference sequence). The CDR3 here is CAGARGWGSGYTF. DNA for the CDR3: TGTGCCGGGGCAAGGGGTTGGGGATCTGGCTACACCTTC.

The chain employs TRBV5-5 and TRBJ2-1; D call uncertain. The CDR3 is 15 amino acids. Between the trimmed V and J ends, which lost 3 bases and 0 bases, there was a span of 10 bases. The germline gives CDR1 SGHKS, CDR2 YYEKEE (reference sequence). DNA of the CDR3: TGTGCCAGCAGCTGGACCCCCAGCTCCTACAATGAGCAGTTCTTC. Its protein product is CASSWTPSSYNEQFF.

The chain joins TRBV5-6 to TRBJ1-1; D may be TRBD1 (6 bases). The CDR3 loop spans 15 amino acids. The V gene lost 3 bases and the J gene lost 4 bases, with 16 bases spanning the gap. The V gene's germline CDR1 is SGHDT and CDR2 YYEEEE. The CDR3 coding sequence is TGTGCCAGCAGCTGGAGCAGGGGCATGGCCACTGAAGCTTTCTTT. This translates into CASSWSRGMATEAFF.

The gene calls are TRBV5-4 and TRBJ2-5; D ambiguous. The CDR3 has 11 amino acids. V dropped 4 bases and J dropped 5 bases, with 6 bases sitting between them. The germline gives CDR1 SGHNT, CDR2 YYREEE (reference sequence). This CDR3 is CASSLEETQYF. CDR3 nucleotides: TGTGCCAGCAGCCTTGAGGAGACCCAGTACTTC. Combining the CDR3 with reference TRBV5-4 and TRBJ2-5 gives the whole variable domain ETGVTQSPTHLIKTRGQQVTLRCSSQSGHNTVSWYQQALGQGPQFIFQYYREEENGRGNFPPRFSGLQFPNYSSELNVNALELDDSALYLCASSLEETQYFGPGTRLLVL.

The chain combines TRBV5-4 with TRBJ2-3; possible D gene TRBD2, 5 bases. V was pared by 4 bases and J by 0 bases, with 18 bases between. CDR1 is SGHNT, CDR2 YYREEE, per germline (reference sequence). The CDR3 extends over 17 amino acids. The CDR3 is CASSRRVFSGSTDTQYF. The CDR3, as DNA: TGTGCCAGCAGCCGGCGGGTGTTCAGCGGTAGCACAGATACGCAGTATTTT.